The sequence of this T cell receptor beta chain was determined in a study of response to subunit inactivated influenza vaccine. Study results and limitations: A suggestion made by the authors is that each seasonal influenza vaccination recruits few new T cells.

A single record per CDR3 protein comes from TCRdb applying MiXCR to the RT-PCR reads. The profile covers around 470,000 distinct CDR3 sequences, with more than 7% appearing a single time and around 13% taken by the ten largest. The sample holds many counts of this clonotype. Antigen specificity is unknown. CDR1 and CDR2 (germline): SQVTM, ANQGSEA. J lost 2 bases, V lost 2 bases, and 1 base had no gene match. The CDR3 is made up of 13 amino acids. Specimen: PBMCs from blood, collected around 25 months after vaccination. This clonotype was obtained from a man between 50 and 69 years old who received an inactivated influenza vaccine. This chain connects TRBV29-1 to TRBJ2-3, with 7 bases aligning to TRBD2. CDR3 DNA: TGCAGCGTTGAACTAGCGGTCACAGATACGCAGTATTTT. Translating gives CSVELAVTDTQYF.